The source of this T cell receptor beta chain is a study of technical replicates of blood from a handful of donors. The CDR3 runs to 14 residues. Trimming cost V 6 bases and J 0 bases, with 11 bases left between them. The germline CDR1 and CDR2 sequences are MNHNS and SASEGT. Here immunoSEQ multiplex PCR was the method, and the copy in TCRdb shows in-frame clones only, minus some. The table records about 88,000 clones, roughly 90% of them present only once. The receptor's source is a human donor in good health. Specimen: T cells isolated from PBMCs. The gene calls are TRBV6-1 and TRBJ2-5, with D tentatively TRBD1 (5 bases). The chain's CDR3 is CASRGVLYQETQYF. The DNA for the CDR3 is TGTGCCAGCAGAGGGGTGTTGTACCAAGAGACCCAGTACTTC.